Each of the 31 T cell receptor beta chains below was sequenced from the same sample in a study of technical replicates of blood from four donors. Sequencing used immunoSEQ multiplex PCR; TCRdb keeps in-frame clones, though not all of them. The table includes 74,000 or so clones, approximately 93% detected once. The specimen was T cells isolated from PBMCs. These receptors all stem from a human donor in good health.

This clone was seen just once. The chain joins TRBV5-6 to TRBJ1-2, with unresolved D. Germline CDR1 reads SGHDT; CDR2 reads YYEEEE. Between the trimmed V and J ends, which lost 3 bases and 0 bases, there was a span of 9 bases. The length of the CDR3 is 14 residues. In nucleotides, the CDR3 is TGTGCCAGCAGCTCCGGGATGCCTAACTATGGCTACACCTTC. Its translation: CASSSGMPNYGYTF.

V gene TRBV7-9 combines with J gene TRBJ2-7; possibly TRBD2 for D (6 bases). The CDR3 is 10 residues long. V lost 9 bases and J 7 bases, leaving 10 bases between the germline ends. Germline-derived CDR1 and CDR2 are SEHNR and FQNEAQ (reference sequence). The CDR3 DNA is TGTGCCAGGGAGGGTATTGAGCAGTACTTC. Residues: CAREGIEQYF.

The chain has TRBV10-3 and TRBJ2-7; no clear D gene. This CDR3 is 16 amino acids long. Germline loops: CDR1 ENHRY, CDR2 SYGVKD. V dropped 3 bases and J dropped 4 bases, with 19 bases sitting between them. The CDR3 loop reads CAISDIEFGVDYEQYF. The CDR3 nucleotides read TGTGCCATCAGTGATATTGAATTTGGAGTGGATTACGAGCAGTACTTC.

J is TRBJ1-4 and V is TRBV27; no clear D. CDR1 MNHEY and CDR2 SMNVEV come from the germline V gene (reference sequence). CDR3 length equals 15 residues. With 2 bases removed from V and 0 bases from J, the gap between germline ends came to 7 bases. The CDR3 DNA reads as TGTGCCAGCAGTTTACTCTTTTCAACTAATGAAAAACTGTTTTTT. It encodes CASSLLFSTNEKLFF.

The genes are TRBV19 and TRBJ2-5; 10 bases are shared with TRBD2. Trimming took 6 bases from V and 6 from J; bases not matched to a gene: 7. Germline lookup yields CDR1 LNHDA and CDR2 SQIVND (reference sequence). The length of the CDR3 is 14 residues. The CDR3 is CASSLAGVVKTQYF. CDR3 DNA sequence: TGTGCCAGTAGCCTAGCGGGAGTAGTAAAGACCCAGTACTTC.

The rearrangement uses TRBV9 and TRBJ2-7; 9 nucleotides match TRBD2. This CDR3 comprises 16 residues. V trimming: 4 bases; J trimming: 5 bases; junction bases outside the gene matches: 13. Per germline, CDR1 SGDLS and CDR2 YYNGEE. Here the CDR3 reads CASSLVGREGQDEQYF. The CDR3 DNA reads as TGTGCCAGCAGCCTGGTGGGGCGGGAGGGCCAGGACGAGCAGTACTTC.

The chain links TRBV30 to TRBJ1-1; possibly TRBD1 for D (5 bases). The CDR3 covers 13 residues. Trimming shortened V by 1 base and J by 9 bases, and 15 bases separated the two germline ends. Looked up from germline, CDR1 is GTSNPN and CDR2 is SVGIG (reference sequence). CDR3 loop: CAWSEEVGGKAFF. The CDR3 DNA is TGTGCCTGGAGTGAAGAGGTCGGGGGAAAAGCTTTCTTT.

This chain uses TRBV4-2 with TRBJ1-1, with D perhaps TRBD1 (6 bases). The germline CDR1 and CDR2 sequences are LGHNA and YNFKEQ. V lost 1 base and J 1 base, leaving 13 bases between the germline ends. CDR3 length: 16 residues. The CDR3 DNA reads TGTGCCAGCAGCCAAGGCTCGGGACACCAGAACACTGAAGCTTTCTTT. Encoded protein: CASSQGSGHQNTEAFF.

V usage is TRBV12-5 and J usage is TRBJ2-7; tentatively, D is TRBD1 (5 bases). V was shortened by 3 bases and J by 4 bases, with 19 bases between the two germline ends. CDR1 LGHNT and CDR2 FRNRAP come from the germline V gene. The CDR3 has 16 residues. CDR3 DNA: TGTGCTAGTGGTTTAGTGCTAGGGGCCGACCCTTACGAGCAGTACTTC. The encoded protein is CASGLVLGADPYEQYF.

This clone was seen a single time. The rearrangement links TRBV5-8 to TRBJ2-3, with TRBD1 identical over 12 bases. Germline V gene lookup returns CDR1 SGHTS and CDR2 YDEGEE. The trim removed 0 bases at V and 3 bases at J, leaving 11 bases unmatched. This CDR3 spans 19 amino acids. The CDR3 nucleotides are TGTGCCAGCAGCTTGGGGGACAGGGGGCGCGTGGTCGGGACAGATACGCAGTATTTT. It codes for CASSLGDRGRVVGTDTQYF.

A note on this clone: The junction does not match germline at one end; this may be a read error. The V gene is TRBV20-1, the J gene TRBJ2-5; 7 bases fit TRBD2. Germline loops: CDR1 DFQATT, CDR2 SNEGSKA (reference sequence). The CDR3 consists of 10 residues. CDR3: CSARLLADDF. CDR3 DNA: TGCAGTGCTAGGTTGCTAGCGGATGACTTC.

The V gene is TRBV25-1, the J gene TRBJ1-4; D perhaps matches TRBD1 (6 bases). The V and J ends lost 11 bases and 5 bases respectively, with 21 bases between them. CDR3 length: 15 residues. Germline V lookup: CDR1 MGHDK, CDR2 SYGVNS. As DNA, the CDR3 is TGTGCCGGATCTTCCCCAGGGGCGGAGAATGAAAAACTGTTTTTT. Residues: CAGSSPGAENEKLFF.

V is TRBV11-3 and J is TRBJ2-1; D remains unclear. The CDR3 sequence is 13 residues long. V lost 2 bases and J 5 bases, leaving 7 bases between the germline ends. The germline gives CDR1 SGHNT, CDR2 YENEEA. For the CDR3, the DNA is TGTGCCAGCAGCTTAAACGGTAACAATGAGCAGTTCTTC. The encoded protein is CASSLNGNNEQFF. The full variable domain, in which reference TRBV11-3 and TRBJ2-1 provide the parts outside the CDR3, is EAGVVQSPRYKIIEKKQPVAFWCNPISGHNTLYWYLQNLGQGPELLIRYENEEAVDDSQLPKDRFSAERLKGVDSTLKIQPAELGDSAVYLCASSLNGNNEQFFGPGTRLTVL.

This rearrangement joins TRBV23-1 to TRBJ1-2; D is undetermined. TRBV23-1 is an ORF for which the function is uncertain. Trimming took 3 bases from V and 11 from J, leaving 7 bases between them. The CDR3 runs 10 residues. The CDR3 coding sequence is TGCGCCAGCAGTCATGCGGTTTACACCTTC. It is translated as CASSHAVYTF.

The CDR3 protein is CASSSTGALPYEQYF. In DNA, the CDR3 is TGTGCCAGCAGCTCGACAGGGGCGCTCCCCTACGAGCAGTACTTC. The chain joins TRBV5-6 to TRBJ2-7; TRBD1 agrees at 8 bases. The CDR3 runs to 15 residues. Germline CDR1 and CDR2: SGHDT and YYEEEE. With 3 bases clipped from V and 2 bases from J, the junction kept 7 bases outside the gene matches.

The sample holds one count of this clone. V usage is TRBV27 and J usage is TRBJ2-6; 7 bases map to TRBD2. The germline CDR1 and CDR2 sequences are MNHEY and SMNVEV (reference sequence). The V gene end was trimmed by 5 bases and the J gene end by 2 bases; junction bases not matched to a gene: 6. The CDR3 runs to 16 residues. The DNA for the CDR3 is TGTGCCAGCAGTCACCTCGGGGGGACTGGGGCCAACGTCCTGACTTTC. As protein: CASSHLGGTGANVLTF.

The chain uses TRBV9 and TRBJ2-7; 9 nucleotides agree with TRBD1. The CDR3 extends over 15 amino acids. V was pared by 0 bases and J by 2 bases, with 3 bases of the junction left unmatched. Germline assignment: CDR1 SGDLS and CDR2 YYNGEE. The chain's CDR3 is CASSVEGTGPYEQYF. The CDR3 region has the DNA TGTGCCAGCAGCGTAGAAGGGACAGGGCCCTACGAGCAGTACTTC.

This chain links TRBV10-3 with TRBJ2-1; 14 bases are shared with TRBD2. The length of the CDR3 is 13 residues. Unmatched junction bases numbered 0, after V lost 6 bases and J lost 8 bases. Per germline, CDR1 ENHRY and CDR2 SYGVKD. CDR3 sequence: CAIRTSGGDEQFF. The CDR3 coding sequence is TGTGCCATCAGGACTAGCGGGGGGGATGAGCAGTTCTTC.

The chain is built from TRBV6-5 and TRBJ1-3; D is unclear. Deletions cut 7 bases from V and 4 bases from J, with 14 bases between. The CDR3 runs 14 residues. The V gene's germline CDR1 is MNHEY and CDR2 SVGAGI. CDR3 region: CASMRKSGGNTIYF. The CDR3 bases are TGTGCCAGCATGCGGAAAAGTGGGGGAAACACCATATATTTT.

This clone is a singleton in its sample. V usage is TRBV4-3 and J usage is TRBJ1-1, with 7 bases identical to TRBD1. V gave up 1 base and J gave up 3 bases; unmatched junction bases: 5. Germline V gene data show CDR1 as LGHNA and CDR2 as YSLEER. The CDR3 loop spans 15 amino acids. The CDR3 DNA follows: TGCGCCAGCAGCCAAGCCCACAGGGGTTACACTGAAGCTTTCTTT. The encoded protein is CASSQAHRGYTEAFF.

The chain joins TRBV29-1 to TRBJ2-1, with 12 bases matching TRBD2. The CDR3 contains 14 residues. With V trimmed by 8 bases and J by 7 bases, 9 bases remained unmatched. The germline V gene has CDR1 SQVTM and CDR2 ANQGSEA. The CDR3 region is CSFLTSGSTNEQFF. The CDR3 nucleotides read TGCAGCTTTCTGACTAGCGGGAGTACAAATGAGCAGTTCTTC.

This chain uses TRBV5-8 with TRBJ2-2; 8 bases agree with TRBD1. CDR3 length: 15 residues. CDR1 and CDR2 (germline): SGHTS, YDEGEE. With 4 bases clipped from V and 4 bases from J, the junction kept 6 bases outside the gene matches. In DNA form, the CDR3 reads TGTGCCAGCAGCGTCGGACAGGGTCCCACCGGGGAGCTGTTTTTT. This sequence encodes CASSVGQGPTGELFF. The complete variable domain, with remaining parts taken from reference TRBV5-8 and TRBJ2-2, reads EAGVTQSPTHLIKTRGQQATLRCSPISGHTSVYWYQQALGLGLQFLLWYDEGEERNRGNFPPRFSGRQFPNYSSELNVNALELEDSALYLCASSVGQGPTGELFFGEGSRLTVL.

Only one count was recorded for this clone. In nucleotides, the CDR3 is TGTGCCAGCAGCTTAGTCAGGTATACCACTGAAGCTTTCTTT. This sequence encodes CASSLVRYTTEAFF. The V gene is TRBV11-2, the J gene TRBJ1-1, with D unresolved. The CDR3 extends over 14 amino acids. Trimming shortened V by 1 base and J by 4 bases, and 10 bases separated the two germline ends. Looked up from germline, CDR1 is SGHAT and CDR2 is FQNNGV.

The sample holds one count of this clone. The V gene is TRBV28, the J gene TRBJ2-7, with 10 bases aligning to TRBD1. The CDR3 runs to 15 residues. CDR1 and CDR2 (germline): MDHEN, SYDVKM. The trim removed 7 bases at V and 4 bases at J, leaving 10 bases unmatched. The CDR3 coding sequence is TGTGCCAGCATCCTTGGCGGACAGGGGGGTTACGAGCAGTACTTC. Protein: CASILGGQGGYEQYF. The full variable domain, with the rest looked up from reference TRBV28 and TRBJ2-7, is DVKVTQSSRYLVKRTGEKVFLECVQDMDHENMFWYRQDPGLGLRLIYFSYDVKMKEKGDIPEGYSVSREKKERFSLILESASTNQTSMYLCASILGGQGGYEQYFGPGTRLTVT.

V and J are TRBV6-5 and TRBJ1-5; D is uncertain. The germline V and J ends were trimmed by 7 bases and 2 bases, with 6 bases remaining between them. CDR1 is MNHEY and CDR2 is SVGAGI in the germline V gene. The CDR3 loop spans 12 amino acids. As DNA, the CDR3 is TGTGCCAGCACAGAAGGCAATCAGCCCCAGCATTTT. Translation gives CASTEGNQPQHF.

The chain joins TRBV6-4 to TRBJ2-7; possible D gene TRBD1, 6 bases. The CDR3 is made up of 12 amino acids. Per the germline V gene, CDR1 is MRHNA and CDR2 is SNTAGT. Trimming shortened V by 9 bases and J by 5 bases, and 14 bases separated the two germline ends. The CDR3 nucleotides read TGTGCCAGACCCAGGGGCTTGCACGAGCAGTACTTC. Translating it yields CARPRGLHEQYF.

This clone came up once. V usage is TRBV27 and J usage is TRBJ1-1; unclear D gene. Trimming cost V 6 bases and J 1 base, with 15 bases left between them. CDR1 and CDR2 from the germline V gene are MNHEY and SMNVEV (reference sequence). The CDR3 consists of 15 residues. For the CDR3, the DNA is TGTGCCAGCAGGCCTGGAGGGTTCGGGAACACTGAAGCTTTCTTT. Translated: CASRPGGFGNTEAFF.

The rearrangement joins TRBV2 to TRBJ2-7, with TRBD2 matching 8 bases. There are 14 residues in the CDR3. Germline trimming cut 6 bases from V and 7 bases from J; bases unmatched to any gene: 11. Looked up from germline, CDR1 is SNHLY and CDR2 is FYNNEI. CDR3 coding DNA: TGTGCCAGCAGAAAGTCCAGCGGGGGCCTGGAGCAGTACTTC. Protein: CASRKSSGGLEQYF.

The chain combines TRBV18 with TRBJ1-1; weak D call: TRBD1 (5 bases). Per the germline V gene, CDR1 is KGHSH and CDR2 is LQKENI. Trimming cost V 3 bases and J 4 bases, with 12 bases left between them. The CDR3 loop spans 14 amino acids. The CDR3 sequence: CASSPGHSGTEAFF. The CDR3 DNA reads TGTGCCAGCTCACCCGGACATTCGGGCACTGAAGCTTTCTTT.

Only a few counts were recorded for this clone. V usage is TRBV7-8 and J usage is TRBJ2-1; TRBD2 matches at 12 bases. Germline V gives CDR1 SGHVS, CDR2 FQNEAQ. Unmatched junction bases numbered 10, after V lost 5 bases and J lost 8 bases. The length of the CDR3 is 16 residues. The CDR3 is CASSLRTSGITYEQFF. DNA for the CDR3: TGTGCCAGCAGCCTACGGACTAGCGGGATAACATATGAGCAGTTCTTC. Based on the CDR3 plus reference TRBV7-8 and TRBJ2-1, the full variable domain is GAGVSQSPRYKVAKRGQDVALRCDPISGHVSLFWYQQALGQGPEFLTYFQNEAQLDKSGLPSDRFFAERPEGSVSTLKIQRTQQEDSAVYLCASSLRTSGITYEQFFGPGTRLTVL.

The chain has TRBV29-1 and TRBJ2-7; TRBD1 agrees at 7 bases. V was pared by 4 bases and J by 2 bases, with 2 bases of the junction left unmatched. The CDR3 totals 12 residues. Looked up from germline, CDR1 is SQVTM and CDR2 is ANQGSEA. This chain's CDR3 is CSVATGPYEQYF. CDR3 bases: TGCAGCGTTGCGACAGGGCCCTACGAGCAGTACTTC.